This T cell receptor beta chain comes out of a study of cytomegalovirus exposure and HLA in healthy donors. The CDR3 is made up of 16 amino acids. In germline, CDR1 is SGHDN, CDR2 FVKESK. Trimming took off 3 bases at V and 2 bases at J, with 15 bases between the two ends. The PCR used 60 Vbeta and 13 Jbeta primers. Sequencing used immunoSEQ multiplex PCR; TCRdb keeps in-frame clones, though not all of them. The sample holds around 170,000 clones, roughly 80% seen once. The V call is TRBV14, the J call TRBJ2-3, with a tentative D call TRBD1 (5 bases). The clonotype comes from a woman aged 45-59 years in good health and CMV-seropositive. Specimen: PBMCs. The CDR3 reads CASSQVRGRDTDTQYF. For the CDR3, the DNA is TGTGCCAGCAGCCAGGTCCGTGGCAGGGACACAGATACGCAGTATTTT.